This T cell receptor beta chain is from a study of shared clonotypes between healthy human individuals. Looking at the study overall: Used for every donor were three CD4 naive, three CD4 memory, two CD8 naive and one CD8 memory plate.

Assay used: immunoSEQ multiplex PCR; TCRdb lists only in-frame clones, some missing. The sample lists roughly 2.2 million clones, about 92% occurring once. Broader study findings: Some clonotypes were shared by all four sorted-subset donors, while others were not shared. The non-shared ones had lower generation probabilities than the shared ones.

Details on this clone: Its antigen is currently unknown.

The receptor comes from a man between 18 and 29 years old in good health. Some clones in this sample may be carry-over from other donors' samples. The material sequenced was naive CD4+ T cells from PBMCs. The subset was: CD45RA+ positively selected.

CDR3 DNA: TGTGCCTGGAGCTTAGGGGGGACGGCGGAGACCCAGTACTTC. Protein: CAWSLGGTAETQYF. The chain joins TRBV30 to TRBJ2-5; D is perhaps TRBD1 or TRBD2 (6 bases each). Trimming removed 3 bases from V and 5 bases from J, with 16 bases in between. Germline V gives CDR1 GTSNPN, CDR2 SVGIG (reference sequence). The CDR3 runs to 14 residues.